The 10 T cell receptor beta chains below were found in one sample sequenced in a study of blood T cell repertoires in COVID-19. Profiled with immunoSEQ multiplex PCR; TCRdb holds only in-frame clones, not every one. The table records 270,000 or so clones, 88% of them present only once. Sequenced input: PBMCs or T cells enriched from blood (not recorded which). The receptors were gathered from a woman in her 40s with acute COVID-19.

The rearrangement links TRBV7-9 to TRBJ2-7; 10 bases map to TRBD1. J was trimmed by 3 bases and V by 0 bases; bases with no gene match: 5. This CDR3 has 16 residues. The germline V gene has CDR1 SEHNR and CDR2 FQNEAQ (reference sequence). The CDR3 DNA reads TGTGCCAGCAGCTTAGCGCTAAGGGACAGGGGCTACGAGCAGTACTTC. This gives the protein CASSLALRDRGYEQYF.

The chain joins TRBV7-2 to TRBJ1-5; D unresolved. The V gene's germline CDR1 is SGHTA and CDR2 FQGNSA. The CDR3 length is 14 residues. V was clipped by 3 bases and J by 1 base, with 7 bases between them. The DNA for the CDR3 is TGTGCCAGCAGCTTCTACGGGAGCAATCAGCCCCAGCATTTT. Amino acid sequence: CASSFYGSNQPQHF.

The rearrangement links TRBV28 to TRBJ1-2; perhaps TRBD1 as D (5 bases). The ends were cut back, 6 bases at V and 4 bases at J, with 12 bases in the middle. CDR1 and CDR2 (germline): MDHEN, SYDVKM. The CDR3 covers 13 residues. The CDR3 region has the DNA TGTGCCAGCAGCAGAGATCAGGGCTATGGCTACACCTTC. Its protein product is CASSRDQGYGYTF.

This clone was found once. The chain employs TRBV3-1 (or the pseudogene TRBV3-2) and TRBJ2-5, with a possible D match to TRBD1 (5 bases). Germline V gene data show CDR1 as LGHDT and CDR2 as YNNKEL (reference sequence). V lost 0 bases, J lost 5 bases, and 10 bases lay in between. The length of the CDR3 is 14 residues. CDR3 coding DNA: TGTGCCAGCAGCCAAGAAGGGGCCAGGGAGACCCAGTACTTC. Translated: CASSQEGARETQYF.

This clone was seen a single time. J is TRBJ2-1 and V is TRBV11-3; 7 nucleotides line up with TRBD1. The CDR3 spans 13 residues. CDR1 SGHNT and CDR2 YENEEA come from the germline V gene. J gave up 15 bases and V 5 bases, and 13 bases lay outside the gene matches. CDR3 DNA: TGTGCCAGCAGCCCAGAAGACAGGGCGCGTCGGTTCTTC. The encoded protein is CASSPEDRARRFF.

The gene calls are TRBV27 and TRBJ1-6; 7 nucleotides line up with TRBD1. Unmatched junction bases numbered 7, after V lost 5 bases and J lost 3 bases. The CDR3 contains 16 residues. Per the germline V gene, CDR1 is MNHEY and CDR2 is SMNVEV (reference sequence). CDR3 amino acids: CASSLGQDNYNSPLHF. The DNA for the CDR3 is TGTGCCAGCAGTCTAGGACAGGACAACTATAATTCACCCCTCCACTTT.

This rearrangement joins TRBV6-2 or TRBV6-3 to TRBJ2-5; 8 nucleotides line up with TRBD2. This CDR3 has 13 residues. J was trimmed by 9 bases and V by 4 bases; bases with no gene match: 7. Looked up from germline, CDR1 is MNHEY and CDR2 is SVGEGT. The CDR3 region has the DNA TGTGCCAGCAGTTTAGCGGGAAATGGTCCCCAGTACTTC. It encodes CASSLAGNGPQYF.

Note on this clone: The same CDR3 arises from other DNA sequences in this sample as well. This rearrangement joins TRBV5-1 to TRBJ2-5, with 7 bases matching TRBD2. The CDR3 spans 14 residues. V lost 0 bases and J lost 4; bases outside the gene matches: 3. Germline values: CDR1 SGHRS, CDR2 YFSETQ. CDR3 sequence: CASSLEGGGETQYF. CDR3 DNA sequence: TGCGCCAGCAGCTTGGAGGGCGGGGGAGAGACCCAGTACTTC.

This clone was counted ten times or more. The gene calls are TRBV7-9 and TRBJ2-5, with D unresolved. This CDR3 is built from 12 residues. Germline V gene sequence: CDR1 SEHNR, CDR2 FQNEAQ (reference sequence). Trimming cost V 6 bases and J 1 base, with 6 bases left between them. For the CDR3, the DNA is TGTGCCAGCAGGGAGACCCAAGAGACCCAGTACTTC. Amino acid sequence: CASRETQETQYF.

V usage is TRBV6-2 or TRBV6-3 and J usage is TRBJ1-1, with TRBD1 matching 9 bases. CDR1 MNHEY and CDR2 SVGEGT come from the germline V gene. The V segment lost 1 base and the J segment 5 bases; nucleotides outside the gene matches: 8. The CDR3 spans 16 residues. As DNA, the CDR3 is TGTGCCAGCAGTTACTTAGGACAGGGGAGATGGACTGAAGCTTTCTTT. Encoded protein: CASSYLGQGRWTEAFF.